These T cell receptor beta chains were read from a single sample in a study of cytomegalovirus exposure and HLA in healthy donors. The method was immunoSEQ multiplex PCR; TCRdb's version includes in-frame clones alone and lacks a portion of them. The table lists some 140,000 clones, 65% to 85% of them singletons. Sequenced input: PBMCs. Every receptor here comes from a woman aged 40 to 50 in good health and CMV-seropositive. Both conserved end residues are part of each CDR3. A D gene is named only where the DNA matches it firmly. Where a row states a size, it is once, few, many or the class of an expanded clone; other rows omit it.

TRBV2	-	TRBJ2-5	-	CASTGSGETQYF	TGTGCCAGCACCGGCAGCGGAGAGACCCAGTACTTC
TRBV7-9	-	TRBJ2-7	-	CASSSGRLASYEQYF	TGTGCCAGCAGCTCAGGCCGGCTAGCGTCCTACGAGCAGTACTTC
TRBV5-7	-	TRBJ1-5	TRBD1	CASSLGPTGTALLQPQHF	TGTGCCAGCAGCCTAGGCCCAACCGGGACAGCTCTTCTCCAGCCCCAGCATTTT
TRBV7-2	-	TRBJ2-7	TRBD2	CASRFAGTSGLYEQYF	TGTGCCAGCAGGTTCGCCGGGACTAGTGGGTTGTACGAGCAGTACTTC
TRBV18	once	TRBJ2-3	-	CASSPDEPESTDTQYF	TGTGCCAGCTCACCCGACGAGCCGGAGAGCACAGATACGCAGTATTTT
TRBV6-5	-	TRBJ1-2	-	CASLGANYGYTF	TGTGCCAGCCTAGGGGCTAACTATGGCTACACCTTC
TRBV6-1	-	TRBJ2-3	TRBD2	CASSEIAGGTDTQYF	TGTGCCAGCAGTGAAATAGCGGGAGGCACAGATACGCAGTATTTT
TRBV28	-	TRBJ2-1	TRBD1	CASSRIPDRDRGLYNEQFF	TGTGCCAGCAGTCGAATCCCCGACCGGGACAGGGGGCTGTACAATGAGCAGTTCTTC
TRBV6-5	-	TRBJ2-1	-	CASSYRQGTHEQFF	TGTGCCAGCAGTTATCGGCAGGGGACGCATGAGCAGTTCTTC
TRBV9	-	TRBJ2-4	-	CASSPRGPGAKNIQYF	TGTGCCAGCAGCCCCAGGGGACCCGGAGCCAAAAACATTCAGTACTTC
TRBV5-1	-	TRBJ1-4	-	CASSLRGGDEKLFF	TGCGCCAGCAGCTTGCGGGGAGGGGACGAAAAACTGTTTTTT
TRBV4-1	many	TRBJ2-3	-	CASSQDGGTSSTDTQYF	TGCGCCAGCAGCCAAGATGGCGGGACCTCTAGCACAGATACGCAGTATTTT
TRBV19	-	TRBJ2-7	TRBD1	CASSPPGQGVYEQYF	TGTGCCAGTAGCCCTCCGGGACAGGGGGTTTACGAGCAGTACTTC
TRBV6-6	once	TRBJ1-4	-	CASSSLYEEPGEKLFF	TGTGCCAGCAGTTCCCTATACGAGGAGCCCGGTGAAAAACTGTTTTTT
TRBV10-2	-	TRBJ2-7	TRBD1	CASSEPTGTAYEQYF	TGCGCCAGCAGTGAGCCGACCGGGACAGCGTACGAGCAGTACTTC
TRBV5-4	-	TRBJ2-3	TRBD2	CASSLAGSRTQYF	TGTGCCAGCAGCTTAGCGGGATCACGTACGCAGTATTTT
TRBV18	few	TRBJ1-5	-	CASSDSGDNQPQHF	TGTGCCAGCTCGGACAGCGGGGACAATCAGCCCCAGCATTTT
TRBV6-1	-	TRBJ1-2	-	CASSVRGTNYGYTF	TGTGCCAGCAGTGTGCGGGGGACCAACTATGGCTACACCTTC
TRBV2	-	TRBJ2-6	TRBD1	CASRTGQGFSGANVLTF	TGTGCCAGCAGGACTGGACAGGGCTTCTCTGGGGCCAACGTCCTGACTTTC
TRBV5-1	-	TRBJ2-3	-	CASSLGLARPDTQYF	TGCGCCAGCAGCTTGGGACTCGCCCGCCCAGATACGCAGTATTTT
TRBV6-1	once	TRBJ2-1	TRBD2	CASRSSGNLDNEQFF	TGTGCCAGCAGGTCGAGCGGGAACCTGGACAATGAGCAGTTCTTC
TRBV10-3	-	TRBJ2-5	TRBD2	CAISDIVGGETQYF	TGTGCCATCAGTGACATAGTGGGAGGGGAGACCCAGTACTTC
TRBV19	-	TRBJ1-1	-	CASSMARDMNTEAFF	TGTGCCAGTAGTATGGCTAGGGACATGAACACTGAAGCTTTCTTT
TRBV11-1	-	TRBJ2-7	-	CASSLGGLASGREQYF	TGTGCCAGCAGCTTAGGGGGGCTGGCCAGTGGCCGCGAGCAGTACTTC
TRBV11-3	-	TRBJ2-5	-	CASSLAGRGNQETQYF	TGTGCCAGCAGCTTAGCGGGCAGGGGCAACCAAGAGACCCAGTACTTC
TRBV30	-	TRBJ2-5	TRBD1	CAWSFRTGSKGTQYF	TGTGCCTGGAGTTTCCGGACAGGGAGTAAGGGGACCCAGTACTTC
TRBV21-1	-	TRBJ2-2	-	CASSKVATGIANTGELFF	-
TRBV27	-	TRBJ2-1	-	CASSYRVPNEQFF	TGTGCCAGCAGTTACAGGGTCCCCAATGAGCAGTTCTTC
TRBV5-1	-	TRBJ2-7	TRBD1	CASRRDSYEQYF	TGCGCCAGCAGGAGGGACAGCTACGAGCAGTACTTC
TRBV5-1	once	TRBJ2-5	TRBD2	CASSSSGRGETQYF	TGCGCCAGCAGCTCTAGCGGGAGAGGGGAGACCCAGTACTTC
TRBV11-2	-	TRBJ2-1	TRBD2	CASSLERTSREQFF	TGTGCCAGCAGCCTCGAACGGACTAGTCGGGAGCAGTTCTTC
TRBV29-1	few	TRBJ2-3	-	CSVDRGSDTQYF	TGCAGCGTTGATCGGGGGTCGGATACGCAGTATTTT
TRBV19	-	TRBJ2-5	-	CASSISPRQETQYF	TGTGCCAGTAGTATTAGTCCCCGTCAAGAGACCCAGTACTTC
TRBV9	-	TRBJ1-1	-	CASSVGGTLNTEAFF	TGTGCCAGCAGCGTAGGTGGGACACTGAACACTGAAGCTTTCTTT
TRBV30	once	TRBJ2-3	-	CAWSVSVGTQGTQYF	TGTGCCTGGAGTGTAAGCGTAGGGACCCAGGGGACGCAGTATTTT
TRBV7-9	-	TRBJ2-1	TRBD2	CASSLSGLAGEQFF	TGTGCCAGCAGCTTATCGGGGCTAGCGGGTGAGCAGTTCTTC
TRBV7-2	-	TRBJ1-2	-	CASSLDFPYGYTF	TGTGCCAGCAGCTTAGACTTCCCCTATGGCTACACCTTC
TRBV5-6	-	TRBJ2-7	TRBD2	CASSGGLAGGGQYF	TGTGCCAGCAGCGGCGGACTAGCGGGAGGAGGGCAGTACTTC
TRBV28	-	TRBJ2-1	-	CASSFSQAGSLGEQFF	TGTGCCAGCAGTTTTTCTCAAGCGGGCTCGTTGGGGGAGCAGTTCTTC
TRBV5-4	-	TRBJ2-2	TRBD2	CASSLGLAGYTGELFF	TGTGCCAGCAGCTTGGGACTAGCGGGGTACACCGGGGAGCTGTTTTTT
TRBV5-1	-	TRBJ2-7	-	CASSLDSGFDEQYF	TGCGCCAGCAGCTTGGACTCAGGGTTTGACGAGCAGTACTTC
TRBV5-1	-	TRBJ1-2	-	CASSSLRGVASGYTF	TGCGCCAGCAGCTCCCTGCGGGGAGTTGCTTCAGGCTACACCTTC
TRBV10-2	-	TRBJ1-2	-	CASSQWGVEGYTF	TGCGCCAGCAGCCAGTGGGGGGTTGAAGGCTACACCTTC
TRBV5-1	few	TRBJ1-2	TRBD1	CASSLDGDRATLSNYGYTF	TGCGCCAGCAGCTTGGACGGGGACAGGGCTACGCTCTCTAACTATGGCTACACCTTC
TRBV11-2	-	TRBJ2-1	TRBD2	CATAAGDTYNEQFF	TGTGCCACCGCAGCGGGAGATACCTACAATGAGCAGTTCTTC
TRBV20-1	-	TRBJ1-1	-	CSTRGDTEAFF	TGCAGTACCCGGGGGGACACTGAAGCTTTCTTT
TRBV19	-	TRBJ1-5	-	CASRLGERTHF	TGTGCCAGTAGATTGGGAGAGCGAACGCATTTT